This TCR beta chain came from a study of cytomegalovirus exposure and HLA in healthy donors. Study-wide points: The presence/absence work took it that sequencing depth was about the same across donors. Later analysis reportedly placed an Asian-associated ancestry cluster below the roughly 700-donor mean in N-insertions.

The PCR ran on 60 Vbeta and 13 Jbeta primers. This table comes from immunoSEQ multiplex PCR, and its TCRdb copy is limited to in-frame clones, with some not included. The table has over 85,000 clones, 63% seen once; the top ten hold about 4.4%. Concerning this clone itself: Its antigen is unknown.

From germline, CDR1 is SGHDT and CDR2 YYEEEE. CDR3 length: 16 amino acids. Trimming at V came to 1 base and at J to 4 bases, leaving 8 bases not matched to a gene. Material for sequencing was PBMCs. The V and J genes are TRBV5-6 and TRBJ2-3; 8 bases agree with TRBD2. This sequence was found in a human donor in good health. The CDR3 loop reads CASSLSPAGDADTQYF. The CDR3 bases are TGTGCCAGCAGCTTGTCCCCAGCGGGAGATGCAGATACGCAGTATTTT.